These 17 T cell receptor beta chains were sequenced from one sample in a study of T-cell reconstitution after alpha-beta-depleted transplantation in children. Preparing the TCRbeta library involved the use of unique molecular identifiers. One entry per CDR3 protein, called by TCRdb with MiXCR from the PCR reads. The table has 250,000 to 300,000 distinct CDR3 sequences, approximately 9.6% seen once. This specimen was PBMCs from the stem cell graft donor, taken from the stem cell graft. These receptors were collected from a human donor who donated a stem cell graft to a child with SCID.

The chain carries TRBV12-3 or TRBV12-4 and TRBJ2-7; D gene uncertain. The CDR3 extends over 14 amino acids. The V end was cut by 3 bases, the J end by 0 bases, with 9 bases between. CDR3 protein: CASSFYSDSYEQYF. In DNA, the CDR3 is TGTGCCAGCAGTTTCTATTCAGACTCCTACGAGCAGTACTTC.

This clonotype has at least ten counts. This chain links TRBV6-5 with TRBJ1-1, with D possibly matching TRBD1 (5 bases). CDR3 size: 13 residues. V was trimmed by 2 bases and J by 3 bases, leaving 7 bases between them. Germline CDR1 reads MNHEY; CDR2 reads SVGAGI. DNA for the CDR3: TGTGCCAGCAGTTACCGGGGGGACACTGAAGCTTTCTTT. Its translation is CASSYRGDTEAFF.

The rearrangement joins TRBV6-5 to TRBJ2-3; possible D gene TRBD1, 5 bases. The CDR3 is 16 residues long. V lost 2 bases, J lost 0 bases, and 12 bases lay in between. Germline assignment: CDR1 MNHEY and CDR2 SVGAGI. CDR3 sequence: CASSYGVGLSTDTQYF. Written as DNA, the CDR3 is TGTGCCAGCAGTTACGGAGTGGGGCTTAGCACAGATACGCAGTATTTT.

This clonotype was counted between two and nine times. This chain connects TRBV20-1 to TRBJ2-1; a possible D gene is TRBD1 (5 bases). The CDR3 extends over 15 amino acids. V lost 1 base and J 2 bases, leaving 12 bases between the germline ends. Germline values: CDR1 DFQATT, CDR2 SNEGSKA (reference sequence). CDR3 amino acids: CSARADSRAYNEQFF. CDR3 nucleotide sequence: TGCAGTGCTAGAGCCGACAGCCGCGCCTACAATGAGCAGTTCTTC.

This clonotype was seen more than once but under ten times. The gene calls are TRBV12-3 or TRBV12-4 and TRBJ2-4; D possibly uses TRBD1 or TRBD2 (5 bases each). The length of the CDR3 is 17 residues. V gave up 6 bases and J gave up 0 bases, with 18 bases separating them. CDR3 protein: CASSQEAGTLAKNIQYF. The CDR3 DNA is TGTGCCAGCAGCCAAGAGGCAGGGACCCTAGCCAAAAACATTCAGTACTTC.

The gene calls are TRBV29-1 and TRBJ2-7, with D hard to call. Germline lookup yields CDR1 SQVTM and CDR2 ANQGSEA. The CDR3 contains 13 residues. Trimming removed 2 bases from V and 0 bases from J, with 8 bases in between. CDR3 in DNA: TGCAGCGTTGAAACCAGGAACTCCTACGAGCAGTACTTC. Translating gives CSVETRNSYEQYF.

This clonotype was seen repeatedly, ten times or more. The genes are TRBV12-3 or TRBV12-4 and TRBJ2-1, with D possibly being TRBD1 (7 bases). This CDR3 spans 15 amino acids. V lost 8 bases, J lost 0 bases, and 14 bases lay in between. The CDR3 reads CASRRGQSSYNEQFF. In DNA form, the CDR3 reads TGTGCCAGCCGGAGGGGACAGAGCTCCTACAATGAGCAGTTCTTC.

This clonotype was counted at least ten times. The chain links TRBV12-3 or TRBV12-4 to TRBJ2-1; D ambiguous. The CDR3 consists of 11 residues. V was trimmed by 5 bases and J by 5 bases, leaving 4 bases between them. This CDR3 is CASSRNNEQFF. The DNA for the CDR3 is TGTGCCAGCAGTCGGAACAATGAGCAGTTCTTC.

CDR3 DNA: TGTGCCAGCAGTTACCTGTCTGGCAATGAGCAGTTCTTC. Its protein is CASSYLSGNEQFF. The chain combines TRBV6-6 with TRBJ2-1; no firm D call. V was shortened by 2 bases and J by 6 bases, with 8 bases between the two germline ends. The CDR3 loop spans 13 amino acids. Looked up from germline, CDR1 is MNHNY and CDR2 is SVGAGI (reference sequence).

This clonotype was detected a few times. The rearrangement links TRBV29-1 to TRBJ1-4; D gene unclear. Trimming left V 4 bases short and J 7 bases short, with 10 bases between. The germline V gene has CDR1 SQVTM and CDR2 ANQGSEA. The length of the CDR3 is 12 residues. This CDR3 is CSVGGHAEKLFF. The CDR3 DNA sequence: TGCAGCGTTGGAGGGCATGCTGAAAAACTGTTTTTT.

A few counts support this clonotype. In DNA form, the CDR3 reads TGTGCCATCAGTGAGTGGACGGATGAAGCTTTCTTT. Protein: CAISEWTDEAFF. This rearrangement joins TRBV10-3 to TRBJ1-1; no reliable D call. V shed 1 base and J shed 7 bases, with 7 bases lying between them. The CDR3 covers 12 residues. Germline V gene data show CDR1 as ENHRY and CDR2 as SYGVKD.

To note about this clonotype: A much bigger clone sits one base away, suggesting this may be a read error. The genes are TRBV20-1 and TRBJ2-1; 9 nucleotides match TRBD2. The CDR3 is made up of 16 amino acids. In germline, CDR1 is DFQATT, CDR2 SNEGSKA (reference sequence). The CDR3 region has the DNA TGCAGTGCCCCGGGGTTAGCGGGGGATATATACAATGGGCAGTTCTTC. Translated: CSAPGLAGDIYNGQFF.

The chain joins TRBV12-3 or TRBV12-4 to TRBJ2-5; 14 bases align to TRBD2. The J segment lost 4 bases and the V segment lost 4 bases, leaving 11 bases of the junction unmatched. The length of the CDR3 is 18 residues. This CDR3 is CASSSSPGLAGEVETQYF. As DNA, the CDR3 is TGTGCCAGCAGTTCCTCTCCGGGACTAGCGGGGGAGGTAGAGACCCAGTACTTC.

The sample holds a few counts of this clonotype. The chain uses TRBV12-5 and TRBJ1-2; D perhaps matches TRBD1 (5 bases). The CDR3 runs to 15 residues. With 1 base removed from V and 7 bases from J, the gap between germline ends came to 16 bases. Germline V gives CDR1 LGHNT, CDR2 FRNRAP. CDR3 in DNA: TGTGCTAGTGGTTTGGGGACAACTATGGGGAGTGGCTACACCTTC. Translating gives CASGLGTTMGSGYTF.

CDR3 region: CASSSRFTNYYNEQFF. As DNA, the CDR3 is TGTGCCAGCAGTTCCCGTTTTACGAACTATTACAATGAGCAGTTCTTC. V and J are TRBV27 and TRBJ2-1, with no clear D. Germline lookup yields CDR1 MNHEY and CDR2 SMNVEV (reference sequence). The V end was cut by 4 bases, the J end by 4 bases, with 17 bases between. This CDR3 contains 16 residues.

This clonotype was detected many times. The rearrangement joins TRBV5-1 to TRBJ2-5; D not resolved. This CDR3 has 15 residues. V lost 0 bases and J 3 bases, leaving 12 bases between the germline ends. Germline CDR1 SGHRS, CDR2 YFSETQ. Written as DNA, the CDR3 is TGCGCCAGCAGCTTGGTAGGTGGACCTGAAGAGACCCAGTACTTC. Protein sequence: CASSLVGGPEETQYF.

This clonotype has at least ten counts. The gene calls are TRBV7-3 and TRBJ2-3, with TRBD2 matching over 7 bases. Germline CDR1 reads SGHTA; CDR2 reads FQGTGA. V shed 1 base, J shed 5 bases, and the junction held 0 bases outside the gene matches. The CDR3 is made up of 13 amino acids. The CDR3 nucleotides are TGTGCCAGCAGCTTAAGGGAGGGAGATACGCAGTATTTT. Its translation is CASSLREGDTQYF.